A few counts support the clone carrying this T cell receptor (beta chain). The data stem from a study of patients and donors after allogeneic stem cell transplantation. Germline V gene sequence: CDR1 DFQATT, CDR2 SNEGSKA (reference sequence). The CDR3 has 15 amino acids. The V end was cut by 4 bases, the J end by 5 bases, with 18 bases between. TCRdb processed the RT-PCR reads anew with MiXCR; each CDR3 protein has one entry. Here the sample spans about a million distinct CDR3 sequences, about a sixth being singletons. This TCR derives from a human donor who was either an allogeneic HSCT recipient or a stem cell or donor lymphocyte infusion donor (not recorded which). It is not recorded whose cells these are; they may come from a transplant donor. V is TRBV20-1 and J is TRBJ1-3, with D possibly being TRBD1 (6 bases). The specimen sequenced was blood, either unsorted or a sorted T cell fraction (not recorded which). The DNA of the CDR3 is TGCAGTGCTACAGACCTCAACAGGGAAAGAAACACCATATATTTT. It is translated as CSATDLNRERNTIYF.